This TCR beta chain stems from a study of CD8 T cells in Susac syndrome (dated by TCRdb to the late 2010s). About the investigation overall: Whether CD8+ T cell activation and differentiation in Susac syndrome was antigen driven was tested using repertoire sequencing. The study compared CD8+ T cell repertoire clonality among 11 to 12 healthy donors, around 14 Susac syndrome patients and 15 multiple sclerosis patients.

RNA was extracted with the RNeasy kit and about 0.45 to 1 ug was reverse transcribed using random hexamers. The immunoSEQ multiplex PCR assay, covering 54 Vbeta and 13 Jbeta segments, was used to amplify TCR beta CDR3 regions. To correct PCR amplification bias, a synthetic template baseline was used for both primer optimization and computational correction. The original methods were these. Reads were annotated to V, D and J genes per IMGT and analyzed with immunoSEQ Analyzer, keeping only productive sequences. To calculate clonality, Shannon entropy was normalized by log2 of the number of productive unique sequences and then subtracted from one. For each patient and control, public and private clones were evaluated among the 100 most prevalent clones. Susac-specific clones were defined as absent from healthy and MS cohorts, over a thousand published viral clones and other ImmuneACCESS disease sequences. TCRdb's own reprocessing of the public reads used fastp at Q25 and MiXCR and kept productive beta chains. For every CDR3 protein sequence, its rows merge into one entry that carries the most common genes and DNA. TCRdb, rather than the study authors, made the V and J calls. For this sample the table gives around 190,000 distinct CDR3 sequences, of which roughly 95% were detected only once. Around 0.16% of the sample lies in the top ten.

The CDR3 has 13 amino acids, counting the end cysteine and phenylalanine. CDR3 DNA only is kept here, 39 bases in frame from base 1. Unmatched junction bases come to 2, with V trimmed by 2 bases and J by 7 bases. Reading the germline V gene gives CDR1 MDHEN and CDR2 SYDVKM. Turning to this clonotype: Which antigen it targets is not known. Base qualities are not at hand, and no much larger clone is one base apart.

Peripheral blood CD8+ and CD4+ T cells from healthy donors, Susac syndrome patients and multiple sclerosis patients were profiled by high-throughput TCR beta sequencing. Treatment-naive patients with stable or active relapsing-remitting disease fulfilling revised McDonald criteria were used as multiple sclerosis controls. Bulk CD8+ and CD4+ T cells were purified by magnetic negative isolation, while CD8+ TEMRA cells were enriched using FACS. Blood was drawn into EDTA tubes, processed within 24 hours, and PBMCs were isolated by density gradient centrifugation. PBMCs destined for TCR sequencing were cryopreserved in liquid nitrogen and later thawed in a 37 °C water bath. Purity of sorted or isolated CD4+, CD8+ and CD8+ TEMRA cells was at least 90%. General conclusions and limits of the study: The number of individuals in the TCR sequencing and HLA analysis was recognized as being relatively small.

Specimen: CD8+ T cells from PBMCs. The V and J genes are TRBV28 and TRBJ2-7; TRBD2 matches 10 bases in the middle. The TCR sequence derives from a human donor with multiple sclerosis. The CDR3 here reads CASSLGLAEEQYF. The nucleotides are TGTGCCAGCAGTTTAGGACTAGCGGAAGAGCAGTACTTC.